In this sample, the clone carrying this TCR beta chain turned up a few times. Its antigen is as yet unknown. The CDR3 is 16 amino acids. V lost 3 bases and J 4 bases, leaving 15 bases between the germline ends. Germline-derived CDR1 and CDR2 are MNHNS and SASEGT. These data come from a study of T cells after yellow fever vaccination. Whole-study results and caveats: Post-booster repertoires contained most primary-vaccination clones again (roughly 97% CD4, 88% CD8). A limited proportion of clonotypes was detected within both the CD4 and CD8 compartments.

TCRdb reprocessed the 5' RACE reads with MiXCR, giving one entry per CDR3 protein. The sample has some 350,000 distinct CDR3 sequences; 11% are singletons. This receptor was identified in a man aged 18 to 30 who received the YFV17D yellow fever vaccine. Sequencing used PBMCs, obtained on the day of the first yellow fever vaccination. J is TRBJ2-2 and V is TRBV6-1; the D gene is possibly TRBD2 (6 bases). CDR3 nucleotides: TGTGCCAGCAGTGACAGGGTGACTAGTTCCACCGGGGAGCTGTTTTTT. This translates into CASSDRVTSSTGELFF.